Listed here are 13 T cell receptor beta chains from one sample, sequenced in a study of shared clonotypes between healthy human individuals. Cells designated naive CD8 were CD45RO-negative and were positively selected for CCR7, with terminally differentiated effector memory CD45RA+ cells excluded. The method was immunoSEQ multiplex PCR; TCRdb's version includes in-frame clones alone and lacks a portion of them. The sample has about 750,000 clones, 92% seen once. The sample consisted of naive CD8+ T cells sorted from blood. These receptors were taken from a man in his thirties or forties in good health.

Comment on this clone: This CDR3 is also generated by other DNA sequences in the sample. The chain recombines TRBV27 with TRBJ2-7, with D uncertain. V lost 2 bases to trimming and J lost 0 bases, with 5 bases between them. Germline CDR1 MNHEY, CDR2 SMNVEV (reference sequence). The CDR3 spans 13 residues. The CDR3 here is CASSLTGSYEQYF. The CDR3 nucleotides are TGTGCCAGCAGTTTAACGGGCTCCTACGAGCAGTACTTC.

V and J are TRBV2 and TRBJ2-1; 9 positions agree with TRBD2. The CDR3 totals 14 residues. Germline loops: CDR1 SNHLY, CDR2 FYNNEI. The ends lost 6 bases at V and 6 bases at J; junction bases unmatched: 6. This CDR3 reads CASSLAGEGNEQFF. The CDR3 DNA reads TGTGCCAGCAGCTTAGCGGGAGAAGGCAATGAGCAGTTCTTC. The full variable domain, with the rest looked up from reference TRBV2 and TRBJ2-1, is EPEVTQTPSHQVTQMGQEVILRCVPISNHLYFYWYRQILGQKVEFLVSFYNNEISEKSEIFDDQFSVERPDGSNFTLKIRSTKLEDSAMYFCASSLAGEGNEQFFGPGTRLTVL.

The V and J genes are TRBV29-1 and TRBJ2-7; 8 bases match TRBD1. Germline V gives CDR1 SQVTM, CDR2 ANQGSEA. The CDR3 runs 13 residues. After removal of 4 bases from V and 6 bases from J, the junction contained 8 bases not matched to a gene. The CDR3 bases are TGCAGCGTTGGGACAGGGATTAATACCGAGCAGTACTTC. Its translation is CSVGTGINTEQYF.

This chain joins TRBV27 and TRBJ2-7; D not resolved. From germline, CDR1 is MNHEY and CDR2 SMNVEV (reference sequence). This CDR3 spans 14 amino acids. With 6 bases removed from V and 3 bases from J, the gap between germline ends came to 15 bases. The DNA of the CDR3 is TGTGCCAGCAGCCGCCCCGGTCGGAACTACGAGCAGTACTTC. Residues: CASSRPGRNYEQYF.

CDR3 in DNA: TGCGCCAACGGAAGTGGCGGGAGTGCCCATGAGCAGTTCTTC. Protein product: CANGSGGSAHEQFF. The genes are TRBV23-1 and TRBJ2-1, with 7 bases matching TRBD2. TRBV23-1 is an open reading frame whose function is uncertain. This CDR3 contains 14 residues. Losses at the gene ends were 10 bases for V and 8 bases for J; bases not matched to a gene: 14.

The V gene is TRBV29-1, the J gene TRBJ2-5; possibly TRBD2 for D (6 bases). V shed 3 bases and J shed 2 bases, with 10 bases lying between them. Germline V gives CDR1 SQVTM, CDR2 ANQGSEA. This CDR3 has 13 amino acids. The CDR3 region is CSVDKDYQETQYF. The CDR3 DNA follows: TGCAGCGTTGATAAGGACTATCAAGAGACCCAGTACTTC.

This clone was counted a single time. This rearrangement joins TRBV7-9 to TRBJ2-5, with TRBD2 identical over 8 bases. CDR3 length: 16 residues. The germline CDR1 and CDR2 sequences are SEHNR and FQNEAQ (reference sequence). The junction had 8 bases not matched to a gene; V was cut back by 3 bases and J by 2 bases. The DNA for the CDR3 is TGTGCCAGCAGCTTTGACGTGACGGGAGGGCAAGAGACCCAGTACTTC. Protein sequence: CASSFDVTGGQETQYF.

The chain links TRBV7-6 to TRBJ2-1, with D possibly TRBD1 on 6 matching bases. V gave up 0 bases and J gave up 6 bases, with 18 bases separating them. The CDR3 is made up of 17 amino acids. Germline V CDR1 and CDR2: SGHVS, FNYEAQ. The CDR3 region has the DNA TGTGCCAGCAGCTTAGCGGAGACAGGTGCGATTTCCAATGAGCAGTTCTTC. It encodes CASSLAETGAISNEQFF.

V usage is TRBV25-1 and J usage is TRBJ2-1; D might be TRBD1 or TRBD2, each matching 5 bases. The V and J ends lost 1 base and 0 bases respectively, with 7 bases between them. CDR1 and CDR2 from the germline V gene are MGHDK and SYGVNS. The CDR3 has 15 residues. The CDR3 nucleotides are TGTGCCAGCAGTGAATTCGGGGCCTCCTACAATGAGCAGTTCTTC. Translating gives CASSEFGASYNEQFF.

The chain is built from TRBV7-2 and TRBJ2-2; the match to TRBD1 covers 8 bases. Looked up from germline, CDR1 is SGHTA and CDR2 is FQGNSA. Unmatched junction bases numbered 6, after V lost 4 bases and J lost 5 bases. The CDR3 spans 15 residues. CDR3 DNA: TGTGCCAGCAGCTGGAGACAGGGGTTAACCGGGGAGCTGTTTTTT. It specifies CASSWRQGLTGELFF.

V and J are TRBV6-1 and TRBJ1-1; no firm D call. Per the germline V gene, CDR1 is MNHNS and CDR2 is SASEGT. The CDR3 loop spans 14 amino acids. V lost 7 bases, J lost 1 base, and 13 bases lay in between. The CDR3 DNA is TGTGCCAGCAAGGACGGCTTGGGGAACACTGAAGCTTTCTTT. Residues: CASKDGLGNTEAFF.

The chain combines TRBV18 with TRBJ1-4; no clear D. V gave up 3 bases and J gave up 1 base, with 12 bases separating them. Germline CDR1 and CDR2: KGHSH and LQKENI. This CDR3 comprises 16 residues. CDR3 sequence reads: CASSPLSGLTNEKLFF. The CDR3 nucleotides are TGTGCCAGCTCACCCCTCTCCGGGTTAACTAATGAAAAACTGTTTTTT.

The V call is TRBV27, the J call TRBJ2-2; 9 bases agree with TRBD1. Germline V gene data show CDR1 as MNHEY and CDR2 as SMNVEV (reference sequence). V shed 4 bases and J 5 bases; nucleotides not matched to a gene: 11. The CDR3 extends over 17 amino acids. DNA of the CDR3: TGTGCCAGCAGTTCGGTTGTAGGACAGGGGCGTACCGGGGAGCTGTTTTTT. It translates to CASSSVVGQGRTGELFF.